These 10 T cell receptor beta chains share one sample of origin, sequenced in a study of blood T cells in healthy people across ages. The second PCR ran about 6 to 12 cycles with a sample-barcoded 5' primer and J-beta primers. TCRdb ran MiXCR on the 5' RACE reads and lists one entry per CDR3 protein. The sample yields 1.5 million to 2 million distinct CDR3 sequences, 35% to 50% seen once. Sequenced sample: blood. These receptors originate from a human donor in good health.

The rearrangement uses TRBV29-1 and TRBJ1-5, with 9 bases aligning to TRBD1. Germline assignment: CDR1 SQVTM and CDR2 ANQGSEA. CDR3 size: 17 residues. Losses at the gene ends were 5 bases for V and 0 bases for J; bases not matched to a gene: 11. The CDR3, as DNA: TGCAGCGTTATCGCGGGACAGGGAGGGGATAGCAATCAGCCCCAGCATTTT. Residues: CSVIAGQGGDSNQPQHF.

The chain employs TRBV5-1 and TRBJ1-5, with 7 bases identical to TRBD1. The CDR3 is 15 amino acids. The germline V gene has CDR1 SGHRS and CDR2 YFSETQ. The trim removed 2 bases at V and 3 bases at J, leaving 5 bases unmatched. The CDR3 region has the DNA TGCGCCAGCAGCTTATACGGACAGGCCAATCAGCCCCAGCATTTT. Protein: CASSLYGQANQPQHF.

This chain joins TRBV5-6 and TRBJ1-2; D might be TRBD1 (6 bases). The V and J ends lost 6 bases and 12 bases respectively, with 21 bases between them. Germline lookup yields CDR1 SGHDT and CDR2 YYEEEE. The CDR3 loop spans 13 amino acids. CDR3 sequence reads: CASNQNLGQSHTF. The CDR3, as DNA: TGTGCCAGCAACCAAAACCTAGGACAGTCGCACACCTTC.

V and J are TRBV6-2 or TRBV6-3 and TRBJ1-2; the match to TRBD1 covers 10 bases. V trimming: 5 bases; J trimming: 8 bases; junction bases outside the gene matches: 5. CDR1 and CDR2 (germline): MNHEY, SVGEGT. This CDR3 has 13 residues. CDR3 in amino acids: CASSRGQGRGYTF. The CDR3 region has the DNA TGTGCCAGCAGTCGGGGACAGGGGCGAGGCTACACCTTC.

The table lists this clonotype with a few counts. The chain links TRBV20-1 to TRBJ2-7; 8 bases match TRBD1. This CDR3 comprises 17 residues. In germline, CDR1 is DFQATT, CDR2 SNEGSKA (reference sequence). The V segment lost 6 bases and the J segment 0 bases; nucleotides outside the gene matches: 16. DNA for the CDR3: TGCAGTGCCTTATCATCGAGACAGGGGTTTTTCTCCTACGAGCAGTACTTC. It yields the protein CSALSSRQGFFSYEQYF.

This clonotype was recorded many times. The chain couples TRBV24-1 to TRBJ2-2; weak D call: TRBD1 (6 bases). This CDR3 region has 14 residues. V lost 6 bases and J lost 5, with 12 bases in between. CDR1 and CDR2 (germline): KGHDR, SFDVKD. The CDR3 region has the DNA TGTGCCACCAGTCAGGGGTTGGAGACCGGGGAGCTGTTTTTT. Protein: CATSQGLETGELFF.

Only a few counts were recorded for this clonotype. Here the CDR3 DNA reads TGTGCCAGCCAGGGTGGTTGGGCGGGTTATGGAATGAGGAACACTGAAGCTTTCTTT. Residues: CASQGGWAGYGMRNTEAFF. The gene calls are TRBV12-3 or TRBV12-4 and TRBJ1-1, with D possibly being TRBD1 (5 bases). The CDR3 totals 19 residues. Trimming shortened V by 8 bases and J by 1 base, and 29 bases separated the two germline ends.

The V and J genes are TRBV12-3 or TRBV12-4 and TRBJ2-1, with 13 bases identical to TRBD2. This CDR3 spans 16 amino acids. J was trimmed by 14 bases and V by 7 bases; bases with no gene match: 17. CDR3 protein: CASTSMTSGGNLWEFF. CDR3 DNA sequence: TGTGCCAGCACCTCGATGACTAGCGGGGGGAATCTTTGGGAGTTCTTC.

The rearrangement uses TRBV20-1 and TRBJ1-2; a possible D gene is TRBD1 (5 bases). Deletions cut 2 bases from V and 3 bases from J, with 10 bases between. This CDR3 spans 13 amino acids. Germline CDR1 is DFQATT and CDR2 is SNEGSKA (reference sequence). The CDR3 DNA sequence: TGCAGTGCTAGAAAGGGGCGAGACTATGGCTACACCTTC. Its translation is CSARKGRDYGYTF.

This clonotype was seen just once. V gene TRBV7-2 combines with J gene TRBJ1-3; D is uncertain. Between the trimmed V and J ends, which lost 2 bases and 0 bases, there was a span of 11 bases. CDR1 and CDR2 (germline): SGHTA, FQGNSA. The CDR3 runs 16 residues. The CDR3 DNA sequence: TGTGCCAGCAGCTTACATTGGCCGCACTCTGGAAACACCATATATTTT. It is translated as CASSLHWPHSGNTIYF. Supplemented by reference TRBV7-2 and TRBJ1-3, the full variable domain reads GAGVSQSPSNKVTEKGKDVELRCDPISGHTALYWYRQSLGQGLEFLIYFQGNSAPDKSGLPSDRFSAERTGGSVSTLTIQRTQQEDSAVYLCASSLHWPHSGNTIYFGEGSWLTVV.